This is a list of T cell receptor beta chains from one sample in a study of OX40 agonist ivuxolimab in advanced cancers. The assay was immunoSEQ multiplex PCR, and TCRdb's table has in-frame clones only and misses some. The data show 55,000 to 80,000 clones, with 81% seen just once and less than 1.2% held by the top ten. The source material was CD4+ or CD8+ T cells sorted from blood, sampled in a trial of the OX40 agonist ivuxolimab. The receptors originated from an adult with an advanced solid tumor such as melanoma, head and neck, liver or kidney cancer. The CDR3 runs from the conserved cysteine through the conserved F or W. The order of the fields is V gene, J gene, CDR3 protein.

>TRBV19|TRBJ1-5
CASSQSGTGNQPQHF
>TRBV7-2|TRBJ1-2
CASSRGGVATMLITF
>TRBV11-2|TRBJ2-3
CASSLSIQGTQYF
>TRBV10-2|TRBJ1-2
CASRTDSYGYTF
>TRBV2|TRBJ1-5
CASSADRVDQPQHF
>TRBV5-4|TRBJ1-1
CASSLTYGVTEAFF
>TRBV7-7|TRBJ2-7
CASSLVDSSEQYF
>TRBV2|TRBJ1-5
CARGGGKGNQPQHF
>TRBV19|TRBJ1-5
CASSPRQGNQPQHF
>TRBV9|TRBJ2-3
CASSVVGGTDTQYF
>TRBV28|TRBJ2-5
CASSWGQETQYF
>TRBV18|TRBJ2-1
CASSPRGYNEQFF
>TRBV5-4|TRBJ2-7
CASSSQGQGWNLYEQYF
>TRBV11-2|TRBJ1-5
CASSLTFGDQPQHF
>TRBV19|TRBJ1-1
CASKRPNTEAFF
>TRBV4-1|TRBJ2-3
CASSQTGTGGMDTQYF
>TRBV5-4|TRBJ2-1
CASKYGGGLNYNEQFF
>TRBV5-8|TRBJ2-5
CASSFGTGVPLQETQYF
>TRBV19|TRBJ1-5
CASSHTDGFSGNQPQHF
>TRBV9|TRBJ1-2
CASSVERAGYTF
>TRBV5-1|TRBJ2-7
CASTPSGEWGDEQYF
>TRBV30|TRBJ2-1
CAWSPGWRGGTEFF
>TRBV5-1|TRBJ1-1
CASSSGTGYTEAFF
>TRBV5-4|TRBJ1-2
CASSLAATGGQGGYTF
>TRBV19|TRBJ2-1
CASTVNNEQFF
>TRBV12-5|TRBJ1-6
CASGLGRQGFNSPLHF
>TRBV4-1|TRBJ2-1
CASSQAGGVSNEQFF
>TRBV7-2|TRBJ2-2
CASSSWTGGRELFF
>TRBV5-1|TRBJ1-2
CASSLNPPVYGYTF
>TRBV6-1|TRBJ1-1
CASNTLSGMNTEAFF